Listed below are T cell receptor beta chains from one sample, sequenced in a study of blood T cell repertoires in COVID-19. Profiling relied on immunoSEQ multiplex PCR, and the TCRdb table lists in-frame clones only, not all of them. The repertoire includes some 400,000 clones, roughly nine tenths of them detected once, and over 0.7% sits in the top ten. The sequenced sample was PBMCs or T cells enriched from blood (not recorded which). These receptors were taken from a woman aged 40-49 years who had been exposed to COVID-19. Both conserved end residues are part of each CDR3. Fields, in order: CDR3 protein, CDR3 DNA, clone size, V gene, D gene, J gene, CDR3 length. D genes are given only for firm matches. Some rows have no size entry. The others give once, few or many, or a class for an expanded clone.

CASRTTGGYGYTF TGTGCCAGCAGGACAACAGGGGGGTATGGCTACACCTTC NA TRBV27 TRBD1 TRBJ1-2 13
CASSEALTGGRGYTF TGTGCCAGCAGTGAAGCGCTGACAGGCGGCCGGGGCTACACCTTC NA TRBV2 NA TRBJ1-2 15
CASSLRSFGEKLFF TGTGCCAGCAGCTTAAGGTCGTTCGGGGAAAAACTGTTTTTT NA TRBV7-2 NA TRBJ1-4 14
CASSPGGGAGELFF TGTGCCAGCAGTCCGGGGGGTGGCGCCGGGGAGCTGTTTTTT NA TRBV7-6 TRBD2 TRBJ2-2 14
CASYPSGGGTDTQYF TGTGCCAGCTACCCTTCTGGCGGGGGCACAGATACGCAGTATTTT once TRBV5-4 NA TRBJ2-3 15
CAWTQRVSNYGYTF TGTGCCTGGACTCAACGGGTGTCCAACTATGGCTACACCTTC NA TRBV30 NA TRBJ1-2 14
CASSAGTGGNTGELFF TGCGCCAGCAGCGCCGGGACGGGAGGGAACACCGGGGAGCTGTTTTTT NA TRBV5-1 TRBD2 TRBJ2-2 16
CASRIQVGSVTEAFF TGCGCCAGCAGGATCCAGGTGGGGAGTGTAACTGAAGCTTTCTTT NA TRBV5-1 NA TRBJ1-1 15
CASSPTRETGLGYTF TGTGCCAGCAGCCCGACTAGGGAGACAGGGCTCGGCTACACCTTC NA TRBV3-1/TRBV3-2 TRBD1 TRBJ1-2 15
CASSPSGSTGELFF TGCGCCAGCAGTCCTAGCGGGAGTACCGGGGAGCTGTTTTTT NA TRBV10-1 TRBD2 TRBJ2-2 14